This T cell receptor beta chain originates from a study of cytotoxic CD8 clonotypes in ibrutinib-treated CLL. Broader study findings: Clonality (at baseline) was higher than in age-matched healthy donors and tracked circulating CD8+ T-cell counts.

Sequencing was designed to attain a depth spanning 1 in 200,000 to 1 in 1 million T cells. The method was immunoSEQ multiplex PCR; TCRdb's version includes in-frame clones alone and lacks a portion of them. The table shows some 350,000 clones, with over 55% occurring only once. About this clone itself: Antigen unknown.

The sample in question was PBMCs, obtained after 36 months of ibrutinib treatment. This sequence originates from a human donor with chronic lymphocytic leukemia.

Here the CDR3 reads CASSQTGTVVEQYF. The CDR3 DNA is TGCGCCAGCAGCCAAACCGGGACAGTAGTCGAGCAGTACTTC. The gene calls are TRBV4-1 and TRBJ2-7; TRBD1 agrees at 7 bases. This CDR3 contains 14 residues. V was clipped by 2 bases and J by 6 bases; unmatched bases: 7. Germline V gene lookup returns CDR1 MGHRA and CDR2 YSYEKL.